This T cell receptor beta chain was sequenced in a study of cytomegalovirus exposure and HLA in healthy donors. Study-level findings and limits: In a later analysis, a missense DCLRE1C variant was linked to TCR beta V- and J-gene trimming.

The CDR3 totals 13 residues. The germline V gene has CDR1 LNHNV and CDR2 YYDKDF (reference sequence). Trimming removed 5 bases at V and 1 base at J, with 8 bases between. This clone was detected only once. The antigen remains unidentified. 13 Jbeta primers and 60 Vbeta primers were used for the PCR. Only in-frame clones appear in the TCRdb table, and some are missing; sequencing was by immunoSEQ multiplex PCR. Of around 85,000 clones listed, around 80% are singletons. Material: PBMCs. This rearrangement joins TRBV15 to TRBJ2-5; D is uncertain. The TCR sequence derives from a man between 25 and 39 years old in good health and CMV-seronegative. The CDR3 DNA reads TGTGCCACCAGCGTCGTGGCCCAAGAGACCCAGTACTTC. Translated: CATSVVAQETQYF.